This TCR beta chain was sequenced in a study of cytomegalovirus exposure and HLA in healthy donors. PCR was performed using 60 Vbeta and 13 Jbeta primers. Assay: immunoSEQ multiplex PCR; the TCRdb copy retains only in-frame clones and omits some. This sample has about 190,000 clones, with roughly three quarters found just once. Points on this clone: What it binds is unknown.

Study-level findings and limits: The authors later linked a missense DCLRE1C variant to TCR beta V- and J-gene trimming.

The sequencing sample was made of PBMCs. The clonotype originates from a woman aged 45-59 years in good health and CMV-seronegative.

For the CDR3, the DNA is TGTGCCAGCAGCCTGAGGGCGGGGGGGTTTAATCAGCCCCAGCATTTT. This codes for CASSLRAGGFNQPQHF. The V gene is TRBV28, the J gene TRBJ1-5, with D possibly being TRBD1 (5 bases). The CDR3 sequence is 16 residues long. V was trimmed by 6 bases and J by 4 bases, leaving 19 bases between them. CDR1 and CDR2 (germline): MDHEN, SYDVKM. The variable domain in full, with the rest retrieved from reference TRBV28 and TRBJ1-5, is DVKVTQSSRYLVKRTGEKVFLECVQDMDHENMFWYRQDPGLGLRLIYFSYDVKMKEKGDIPEGYSVSREKKERFSLILESASTNQTSMYLCASSLRAGGFNQPQHFGDGTRLSIL.